These T cell receptor beta chains were read from a single sample in a study of blood T cell repertoires in COVID-19. Assay: immunoSEQ multiplex PCR; the TCRdb copy retains only in-frame clones and omits some. The top ten hold roughly 12% of the sample, which has about 100,000 clones, approximately 80% seen once. The sequenced sample consisted of peripheral blood. The receptors come from a man aged 45-65 years with active or convalescent COVID-19. CDR3s leave out the opening cysteine and the closing phenylalanine or tryptophan.

ASSLWGFSTSGYT,TRBJ1-2,13,TRBV11-2
ASSIDPAGTAYEQY,TRBJ2-7,14,TRBV19
ASREGQSLGTLH,TRBJ1-6,12,TRBV2
ASSQVQAEHGQPQH,TRBJ1-5,14,TRBV4-1
ASMVGSPLH,TRBJ1-6,9,TRBV2
ASSLSGRAVETQY,TRBJ2-5,13,TRBV28
AWERFANTEAF,TRBJ1-1,11,TRBV30
ASSDRENTEAF,TRBJ1-1,11,TRBV2
ASSLRTSGTGDTQY,TRBJ2-3,14,TRBV14
ASSVGSGSTDTQY,TRBJ2-3,13,TRBV9
ANGQAGANVLT,TRBJ2-6,11,TRBV12-3/TRBV12-4
SGADVNTGELF,TRBJ2-2,11,TRBV29-1
SVEGWGTRNTEAF,TRBJ1-1,13,TRBV29-1
ASSERDSTYEKLF,TRBJ1-4,13,TRBV25-1
SVEDPASYEQY,TRBJ2-7,11,TRBV29-1
ASRWLAGHYEQY,TRBJ2-7,12,TRBV7-3
ASSVGGRANEQF,TRBJ2-1,12,TRBV9
ASSPVNSRRETQY,TRBJ2-5,13,TRBV18
ATSRDIASSEQY,TRBJ2-7,12,TRBV15
ASGLVVIGHSNQPQH,TRBJ1-5,15,TRBV12-5
ASSQDDRDRSSYEQY,TRBJ2-7,15,TRBV3-1/TRBV3-2
ASSGRGNRGETQY,TRBJ2-5,13,TRBV3-1/TRBV3-2
ASSLSPGGAST,TRBJ1-2,11,TRBV27
ASSLSITSAMDEQY,TRBJ2-7,14,TRBV27
AISETPSGTQAF,TRBJ1-1,12,TRBV10-3
ASSSQGAHTEAF,TRBJ1-1,12,TRBV5-1
ASTLAGVPYEQY,TRBJ2-7,12,TRBV28
ASSGTSGKGEQY,TRBJ2-7,12,TRBV10-1